This T cell receptor (beta chain) was recovered during a study of OX40 agonist ivuxolimab in advanced cancers. Describing the broader study: Ivuxolimab was an agonistic, fully human IgG2 monoclonal antibody directed against OX40 (CD134), a costimulatory receptor. Intravenous ivuxolimab was administered to patients every 2 weeks at six dose levels: 0.01, 0.1, 0.3, 1.5, 3 and 10 mg/kg. Among the roughly 54 dose-escalation patients, around 19 had hepatocellular carcinoma, about 15 melanoma, 9 renal cell carcinoma and 9 head and neck cancer. A male proportion of 75% to 85% and a mean age of 60 years, ranging from 23 to 79, were recorded for the dose-escalation cohort. Patients were allowed to have had prior anti-PD-1, anti-PD-L1 or anti-CTLA-4 therapy, and approximately 40% of the dose-escalation patients had previously received checkpoint inhibitors. Partial responses occurred in three dose-escalation patients: two with cutaneous melanoma and one with hepatocellular carcinoma. Peripheral TCRbeta sequencing aimed to test whether ivuxolimab altered TCR sequence diversity and caused clonal T-cell expansion. The paper reports the monotherapy dose-escalation portion (N of about 47 patients) of the phase I ivuxolimab trial. The paper as a whole reports these results and caveats: After ivuxolimab, more expanded clones were found on average in CD8+ T cells than in CD4+ T cells. Partial responders in the 0.1-3.0 mg/kg groups had among the lowest normalized peripheral clonal expansion, especially among CD8+ T cells. Low levels of normalized T-cell clonal expansion were also seen in some nonresponding patients. At doses of 0.1 to 3.0 mg/kg, clonal expansion of both CD4+ and CD8+ blood T cells was observed from baseline to week 6. Which antigens the clonally expanded peripheral T cells were specific for was not determined.

To sequence the TCRbeta CDR3 region, genomic DNA was isolated from the sorted cells. The immunoSEQ Assay was used for sequencing of TCRbeta CDR3 regions. Here the immuneACCESS table is served through TCRdb, limited to in-frame sequences with V and J called. Missing clones are a known gap in these copies; in checked studies unresolved V genes cover under half, and the rest lacks a known reason. This sample has about 60,000 clones in its table, and 87% of those were observed once. Around 5.2% of the sample is in the top ten clones. In the case of this clone: No antigen is known for it. Base qualities are not provided; no much larger clone lies one nucleotide away.

Patients with a history of autoimmune disease or receiving systemic immunosuppression were excluded from the trial. In every dose cohort, peripheral blood was drawn for TCR sequencing at baseline, cycle 4 day 1, and cycle 7 day 1. Samples were obtained from an open-label, multicenter, first-in-human phase I dose-escalation trial of ivuxolimab. Adults with locally advanced or metastatic melanoma, renal cell, hepatocellular, or head and neck squamous cell carcinoma were enrolled in the trial. Before TCR sequencing, CD4+ T cells and CD8+ T cells were sorted from peripheral blood as separate populations. The CDR1 and CDR2 encoded by the germline V gene are SGDLS and YYNGEE. The germline V and J ends show losses of 3 bases and 7 bases respectively, and no gene match explains 10 bases of the junction. The CDR3 runs 15 amino acids, cysteine and phenylalanine included. Only the CDR3 portion is preserved as DNA: 45 bases, with reading frame beginning at the first base.

The clonotype was recovered from an adult with an advanced solid tumor such as melanoma, head and neck, liver or kidney cancer. The sample in question was CD4+ or CD8+ T cells sorted from blood, obtained in a trial of the OX40 agonist ivuxolimab. Here the chain combines TRBV9 and TRBJ1-5; TRBD1 lines up with 7 middle nucleotides. The CDR3 sequence is CASSGPGGPGQPQHF. The nucleotides read TGTGCCAGCAGCGGCCCAGGGGGGCCGGGGCAGCCCCAGCATTTT.